The 13 T cell receptor beta chains below come from one sample, sequenced in a study of T cell changes during pregnancy in multiple sclerosis. Sequencing used immunoSEQ multiplex PCR; TCRdb keeps in-frame clones, though not all of them. The sample shows around 62,000 clones, 93% of them seen only once. The source was CD8+ T cells from peripheral blood mononuclear cells, collected in the second trimester of pregnancy. These receptors were collected from a female donor with multiple sclerosis, enrolled in a pregnancy study.

The V call is TRBV11-1, the J call TRBJ2-1; 10 bases agree with TRBD1. Germline V gene data show CDR1 as SGHAT and CDR2 as FQDESV (reference sequence). The CDR3 extends over 16 amino acids. V shed 5 bases and J 8 bases; nucleotides not matched to a gene: 12. The CDR3 loop reads CASSATRTGGSDEQFF. CDR3 nucleotide sequence: TGTGCCAGCAGCGCGACCAGGACAGGGGGGAGCGATGAGCAGTTCTTC.

V is TRBV5-4 and J is TRBJ2-6; D perhaps matches TRBD2 (5 bases). V was trimmed by 1 base and J by 3 bases, leaving 14 bases between them. CDR1 and CDR2 (germline): SGHNT, YYREEE (reference sequence). The CDR3 has 17 residues. The CDR3 is CASSLLREFGGANVLTF. CDR3 sequence (DNA): TGTGCCAGCAGCTTGCTGAGGGAGTTCGGTGGGGCCAACGTCCTGACTTTC.

This chain uses TRBV4-1 with TRBJ2-7; TRBD2 is a possible D gene (5 bases). Germline lookup yields CDR1 MGHRA and CDR2 YSYEKL. This CDR3 has 13 residues. The ends were cut back, 1 base at V and 5 bases at J, with 9 bases in the middle. The CDR3 bases are TGCGCCAGCAGCCAAGGGAGGCTAAACGAGCAGTACTTC. Translated: CASSQGRLNEQYF.

The J gene is TRBJ2-3, the V gene TRBV15; 9 bases match TRBD1. Germline loops: CDR1 LNHNV, CDR2 YYDKDF (reference sequence). This CDR3 spans 14 amino acids. Trimming cost V 5 bases and J 5 bases; bases outside gene matches: 5. CDR3 protein: CATSGRQGVDTQYF. The CDR3 DNA reads as TGTGCCACCAGCGGCAGACAGGGGGTAGATACGCAGTATTTT. The whole variable domain, filled in from reference TRBV15 and TRBJ2-3, reads DAMVIQNPRYQVTQFGKPVTLSCSQTLNHNVMYWYQQKSSQAPKLLFHYYDKDFNNEADTPDNFQSRRPNTSFCFLDIRSPGLGDTAMYLCATSGRQGVDTQYFGPGTRLTVL.

The chain links TRBV14 to TRBJ1-2, with 10 bases aligning to TRBD1. In germline, CDR1 is SGHDN, CDR2 FVKESK. This CDR3 is built from 17 residues. The J segment lost 1 base and the V segment lost 0 bases, leaving 5 bases of the junction unmatched. The CDR3 region has the DNA TGTGCCAGCAGCCAAGATAGGTGGACAGGGGGTAACTATGGCTACACCTTC. Its protein product is CASSQDRWTGGNYGYTF.

This rearrangement joins TRBV2 to TRBJ2-1; 10 positions agree with TRBD2. Germline values: CDR1 SNHLY, CDR2 FYNNEI. This CDR3 is 17 amino acids long. J gave up 1 base and V 6 bases, and 9 bases lay outside the gene matches. Here the CDR3 reads CASSRLAGYSSYNEQFF. In DNA form, the CDR3 reads TGTGCCAGCAGCCGACTAGCGGGTTACAGTTCCTACAATGAGCAGTTCTTC.

This clone was counted a single time. This chain uses TRBV7-7 with TRBJ2-7; a weak D match, TRBD1 (6 bases). Trimming left V 1 base short and J 0 bases short, with 10 bases between. The CDR3 is 15 residues long. Germline V gives CDR1 SSHAT, CDR2 FNYEAQ (reference sequence). CDR3 region: CASSLGAGDSYEQYF. CDR3 nucleotides: TGTGCCAGCAGCTTAGGGGCAGGGGACTCCTACGAGCAGTACTTC.

The chain has TRBV19 and TRBJ1-2, with D possibly being TRBD1 (6 bases). CDR1 LNHDA and CDR2 SQIVND come from the germline V gene (reference sequence). With 6 bases removed from V and 6 bases from J, the gap between germline ends came to 14 bases. The CDR3 consists of 13 residues. CDR3: CASRTQGLDGYTF. The CDR3 DNA follows: TGTGCCAGTAGAACACAGGGTCTGGATGGCTACACCTTC.

The genes are TRBV28 and TRBJ1-2; the D is unclear. V was trimmed by 4 bases and J by 4 bases, leaving 13 bases between them. Germline V gives CDR1 MDHEN, CDR2 SYDVKM. This CDR3 has 14 residues. CDR3 loop: CASSSALVLYGYTF. For the CDR3, the DNA is TGTGCCAGCAGTTCCGCGCTGGTACTCTATGGCTACACCTTC.

J is TRBJ2-5 and V is TRBV7-9; D perhaps matches TRBD1 (6 bases). The CDR3 is 17 residues long. Germline CDR1 SEHNR, CDR2 FQNEAQ (reference sequence). Trimming pared 0 bases from V and 5 bases from J, leaving 19 bases between. The CDR3 region has the DNA TGTGCCAGCAGCTTAGCAGAAGGGGGTTTGGGTTACGAGACCCAGTACTTC. The encoded protein is CASSLAEGGLGYETQYF.

This chain uses TRBV19 with TRBJ1-2; possible D gene TRBD1, 5 bases. The CDR3 consists of 13 residues. Trimming took 7 bases from V and 6 from J, leaving 15 bases between them. CDR1 is LNHDA, CDR2 SQIVND, per germline (reference sequence). The CDR3 DNA follows: TGTGCCAGTACGGGGCCCCGGGGGGATGGCTACACCTTC. Amino acids: CASTGPRGDGYTF.

The rearrangement joins TRBV7-2 to TRBJ2-1, with D maybe TRBD1 (6 bases). The germline CDR1 and CDR2 sequences are SGHTA and FQGNSA. The CDR3 covers 14 residues. Trimming removed 2 bases at V and 2 bases at J, with 7 bases between. CDR3 protein: CASSLRGTYNEQFF. CDR3 nucleotide sequence: TGTGCCAGCAGCTTAAGGGGGACCTACAATGAGCAGTTCTTC. Using reference TRBV7-2 and TRBJ2-1 for the parts outside the CDR3, the full variable domain is GAGVSQSPSNKVTEKGKDVELRCDPISGHTALYWYRQSLGQGLEFLIYFQGNSAPDKSGLPSDRFSAERTGGSVSTLTIQRTQQEDSAVYLCASSLRGTYNEQFFGPGTRLTVL.

The chain joins TRBV27 to TRBJ2-7, with D perhaps matching TRBD1 (5 bases). This CDR3 region has 14 residues. Trimming took 2 bases from V and 1 from J, leaving 9 bases between them. Germline CDR1 MNHEY, CDR2 SMNVEV (reference sequence). The CDR3 loop is CASSLMQGSYEQYF. The CDR3 DNA follows: TGTGCCAGCAGTTTAATGCAGGGTTCCTACGAGCAGTACTTC.